This T cell receptor beta chain emerged from a study of blood T cell repertoires in COVID-19. Study summary: Nucleic acid was either cDNA or gDNA, and it came from T cells, B-cell-depleted T cells, or PBMCs.

Two negative PCRs, clearance, or symptom resolution had been documented for recovered Cohort 3 donors. The sample holds a few counts of this clone. Under the authors' procedure: Using reference gene primer amplification, nucleated cell counts were estimated. Profiled with immunoSEQ multiplex PCR; TCRdb holds only in-frame clones, not every one. V and J calls and clone size are copied from that table; D and trimming were computed from the DNA. The sample carries fewer than 200,000 clones, more than 75% recorded once. The sequence derives from a woman aged 50 to 60 who had recovered from COVID-19. The sequencing input was PBMCs or T cells enriched from blood (not recorded which).

CDR3 residues: CASRLAGDEQFF. CDR3 nucleotide sequence: TGTGCCAGCAGACTAGCGGGAGATGAGCAGTTCTTC. V gene TRBV12-3 or TRBV12-4 combines with J gene TRBJ2-1; 11 bases map to TRBD2. The CDR3 totals 12 residues. The J segment lost 8 bases and the V segment lost 6 bases, leaving 0 bases of the junction unmatched.